This T cell receptor (beta chain) derives from a study of cytomegalovirus exposure and HLA in healthy donors. Overall study context: The 110 or so validation repertoires used the same platform as the 650 to 800 first-cohort repertoires, a later analysis reported.

V lost 5 bases, J lost 3 bases, and 5 bases stayed unmatched. The germline V gene has CDR1 WNHNN and CDR2 SYGVQD (reference sequence). The CDR3 loop spans 15 amino acids. General study points: The study found most TCR sequences rare, yet found some public TCRs in many donors. First-cohort TCR clusters were later found to tend to co-occur in the 120 or so validation repertoires.

To note about this clone: What it binds is not known.

Method: immunoSEQ multiplex PCR; TCRdb's copy keeps in-frame clones and lacks some. This sample has a few hundred thousand clones, with 80% to 90% found just once. Separation from the approximately 710-subject first cohort characterized the roughly 120-subject validation cohort, to which the donors belonged. Source material: PBMCs. The chain joins TRBV10-1 to TRBJ2-7; TRBD2 matches at 12 bases. This receptor was obtained from a woman under 30 in good health and CMV-seronegative. The CDR3 DNA follows: TGCGCCAGCAGTCCCGGGACTAGCGGGTTCTACGAGCAGTACTTC. This translates into CASSPGTSGFYEQYF.